This T cell receptor beta chain comes out of a study of neurological immune-mediated disorders. Whole-study context: The 35 or so multiple sclerosis patients comprised around 31 that were relapsing-remitting and 3 that were secondary progressive.

This clonotype occurred a few times. Its specificity is unknown. Points from the study as a whole: HTLV-1-associated myelopathy ranked highest for TCR clonal expansion and multiple sclerosis lowest, beneath healthy controls.

For the unsorted libraries, 2 million PBMCs stored at -80 C served as input. The authors made cDNA by 5'RACE with 10-nucleotide random UMIs. From the 5' RACE reads, TCRdb called clonotypes with MiXCR, one entry per CDR3 protein. The sample consists of tens of thousands of distinct CDR3 sequences, less than 5.5% of them appearing once. The sequenced material came from PBMCs. This receptor was identified in a man aged 25 to 40 with multiple sclerosis.

The CDR3 sequence is CATSDFTTGGNEQFF. The CDR3 DNA follows: TGTGCCACCAGTGATTTTACGACAGGGGGTAATGAGCAGTTCTTC. V gene TRBV24-1 combines with J gene TRBJ2-1; TRBD1 matches 9 bases. V trimming: 1 base; J trimming: 7 bases; junction bases outside the gene matches: 4. The germline V gene encodes CDR1 KGHDR and CDR2 SFDVKD. The CDR3 contains 15 residues.